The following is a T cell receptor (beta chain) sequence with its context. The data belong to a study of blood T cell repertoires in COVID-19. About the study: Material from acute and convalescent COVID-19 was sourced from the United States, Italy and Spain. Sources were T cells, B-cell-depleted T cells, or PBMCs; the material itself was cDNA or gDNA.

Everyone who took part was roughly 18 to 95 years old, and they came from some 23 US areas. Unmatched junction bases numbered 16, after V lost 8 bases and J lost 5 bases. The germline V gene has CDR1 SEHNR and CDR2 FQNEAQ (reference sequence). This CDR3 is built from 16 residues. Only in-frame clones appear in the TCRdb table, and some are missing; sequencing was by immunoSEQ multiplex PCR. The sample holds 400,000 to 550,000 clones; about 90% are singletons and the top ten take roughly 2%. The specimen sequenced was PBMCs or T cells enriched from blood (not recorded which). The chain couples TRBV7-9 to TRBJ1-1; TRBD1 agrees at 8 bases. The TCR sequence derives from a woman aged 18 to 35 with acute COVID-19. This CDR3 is CASRPGQVSGGTEAFF. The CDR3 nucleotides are TGTGCCAGCCGACCGGGACAGGTCTCTGGGGGGACTGAAGCTTTCTTT.